The 10 T cell receptor beta chains below were found in one sample sequenced in a study of cytomegalovirus exposure and HLA in healthy donors. PCR employed 60 Vbeta and 13 Jbeta primers. The table came from immunoSEQ multiplex PCR; TCRdb's copy has only in-frame clones and leaves some out. Of about 160,000 clones in the sample, approximately 88% are singletons; the top ten hold more than 1%. The sequenced material came from PBMCs. Receptors originate from a boy aged 2-9 years in good health and CMV-seronegative.

The chain recombines TRBV2 with TRBJ2-7; 9 nucleotides align to TRBD2. Germline assignment: CDR1 SNHLY and CDR2 FYNNEI. This CDR3 has 13 amino acids. V lost 6 bases to trimming and J lost 3 bases; unmatched junction nucleotides: 3. CDR3 nucleotide sequence: TGTGCCAGCAGCGGCGGGAGGGTCTACGAGCAGTACTTC. Translating it yields CASSGGRVYEQYF.

DNA for the CDR3: TGTGCCAGCAGTGAACGTAGGGGCCCCCCTAATTCACCCCTCCACTTT. It specifies CASSERRGPPNSPLHF. The chain uses TRBV6-1 and TRBJ1-6; weak D call: TRBD1 (5 bases). Germline CDR1 reads MNHNS; CDR2 reads SASEGT. V was trimmed by 2 bases and J by 6 bases, leaving 14 bases between them. The CDR3 contains 16 residues.

The V gene is TRBV7-2, the J gene TRBJ2-3, with a possible D match to TRBD1 (5 bases). The CDR3 totals 16 residues. Germline lookup yields CDR1 SGHTA and CDR2 FQGNSA. The ends were cut back, 2 bases at V and 4 bases at J, with 16 bases in the middle. The CDR3 DNA reads as TGTGCCAGCAGCTTAATCGCAGGGTGGGAAGCAGATACGCAGTATTTT. It specifies CASSLIAGWEADTQYF.

J is TRBJ1-1 and V is TRBV7-2; 11 bases match TRBD1. The V segment lost 1 base and the J segment 3 bases; nucleotides outside the gene matches: 10. There are 18 residues in the CDR3. Germline V gene sequence: CDR1 SGHTA, CDR2 FQGNSA. The CDR3: CASSLVGAGTGGYTEAFF. Here the CDR3 DNA reads TGTGCCAGCAGCTTAGTGGGGGCGGGGACAGGGGGGTACACTGAAGCTTTCTTT.

The chain joins TRBV25-1 to TRBJ1-5; a possible D gene is TRBD1 (6 bases). V was trimmed by 4 bases and J by 1 base, leaving 8 bases between them. Germline CDR1 reads MGHDK; CDR2 reads SYGVNS. CDR3 length: 14 amino acids. The CDR3 sequence is CASSVTGSNQPQHF. The CDR3 DNA sequence: TGTGCCAGCAGTGTCACAGGGAGCAATCAGCCCCAGCATTTT.

CDR3 in amino acids: CASSSPQRSGTF. The CDR3 bases are TGTGCCAGCAGCTCCCCTCAACGATCAGGCACCTTC. V gene TRBV7-9 combines with J gene TRBJ1-2; D is unclear. Germline V lookup: CDR1 SEHNR, CDR2 FQNEAQ (reference sequence). The germline V and J ends were trimmed by 4 bases and 13 bases, with 16 bases remaining between them. The CDR3 is 12 amino acids.

The gene calls are TRBV28 and TRBJ2-3, with TRBD2 identical over 9 bases. Germline CDR1 reads MDHEN; CDR2 reads SYDVKM. This CDR3 region has 18 residues. Losses at the gene ends were 5 bases for V and 0 bases for J; bases not matched to a gene: 12. As DNA, the CDR3 is TGTGCCAGCAGTCCCAGACTAGCGGAAACTTCTAGCACAGATACGCAGTATTTT. This gives the protein CASSPRLAETSSTDTQYF.

The rearrangement uses TRBV28 and TRBJ1-2; a possible D gene is TRBD1 (6 bases). There are 14 residues in the CDR3. CDR1 and CDR2 (germline): MDHEN, SYDVKM. Trimming stripped 4 bases from V and 5 bases from J, with 14 bases between. DNA for the CDR3: TGTGCCAGCAGTTCCCACAGGGAGTATTATGGCTACACCTTC. This encodes CASSSHREYYGYTF.

This rearrangement joins TRBV11-2 to TRBJ1-2, with 8 bases matching TRBD1. Germline CDR1 is SGHAT and CDR2 is FQNNGV. V gave up 3 bases and J gave up 6 bases; unmatched junction bases: 3. This CDR3 is 13 amino acids long. CDR3 loop: CASSFVQGDGYTF. DNA for the CDR3: TGTGCCAGCAGCTTTGTACAGGGGGATGGCTACACCTTC.

This clone was observed a handful of times. The J gene is TRBJ1-2, the V gene TRBV7-6; D is unresolved. The V gene's germline CDR1 is SGHVS and CDR2 FNYEAQ. V was shortened by 5 bases and J by 0 bases, with 13 bases between the two germline ends. This CDR3 comprises 15 residues. The chain's CDR3 is CASSRSAGTNYGYTF. The CDR3 DNA sequence: TGTGCCAGCAGCAGATCGGCGGGCACTAACTATGGCTACACCTTC.